The clone carrying this TCR beta chain was recorded at least ten times. This sample stems from a study of CD8+CD57+ T cells in acquired aplastic anemia. The wider study: DNA from sorted CD4+ and CD8+ cells averaged 3.2 ug.

For sequencing, patients were chosen who had shown expansion of CD8+CD57+ cells by flow cytometry. For CDR3 and TCR beta VDJ profiling, genomic DNA was the template used. MiXCR, run by TCRdb on the reads, gives a single entry per CDR3 protein. The sample contains 200,000 to 250,000 distinct CDR3 sequences, 65% of which appear only once. Sequencing used sorted CD4+, CD8+, or CD8+CD57+ T cells (not recorded which) from PBMCs. The receptor's source is a human donor with aplastic anemia.

The CDR3 DNA follows: TGTGCCAGCAGCTTAATGGGACAGCCGAACACTGAAGCTTTCTTT. Translated, it gives CASSLMGQPNTEAFF. This chain joins TRBV7-3 and TRBJ1-1; TRBD1 matches at 7 bases. V dropped 1 base and J dropped 1; count of bases not matched to a gene: 3. The CDR3 is 15 residues long. The germline gives CDR1 SGHTA, CDR2 FQGTGA.